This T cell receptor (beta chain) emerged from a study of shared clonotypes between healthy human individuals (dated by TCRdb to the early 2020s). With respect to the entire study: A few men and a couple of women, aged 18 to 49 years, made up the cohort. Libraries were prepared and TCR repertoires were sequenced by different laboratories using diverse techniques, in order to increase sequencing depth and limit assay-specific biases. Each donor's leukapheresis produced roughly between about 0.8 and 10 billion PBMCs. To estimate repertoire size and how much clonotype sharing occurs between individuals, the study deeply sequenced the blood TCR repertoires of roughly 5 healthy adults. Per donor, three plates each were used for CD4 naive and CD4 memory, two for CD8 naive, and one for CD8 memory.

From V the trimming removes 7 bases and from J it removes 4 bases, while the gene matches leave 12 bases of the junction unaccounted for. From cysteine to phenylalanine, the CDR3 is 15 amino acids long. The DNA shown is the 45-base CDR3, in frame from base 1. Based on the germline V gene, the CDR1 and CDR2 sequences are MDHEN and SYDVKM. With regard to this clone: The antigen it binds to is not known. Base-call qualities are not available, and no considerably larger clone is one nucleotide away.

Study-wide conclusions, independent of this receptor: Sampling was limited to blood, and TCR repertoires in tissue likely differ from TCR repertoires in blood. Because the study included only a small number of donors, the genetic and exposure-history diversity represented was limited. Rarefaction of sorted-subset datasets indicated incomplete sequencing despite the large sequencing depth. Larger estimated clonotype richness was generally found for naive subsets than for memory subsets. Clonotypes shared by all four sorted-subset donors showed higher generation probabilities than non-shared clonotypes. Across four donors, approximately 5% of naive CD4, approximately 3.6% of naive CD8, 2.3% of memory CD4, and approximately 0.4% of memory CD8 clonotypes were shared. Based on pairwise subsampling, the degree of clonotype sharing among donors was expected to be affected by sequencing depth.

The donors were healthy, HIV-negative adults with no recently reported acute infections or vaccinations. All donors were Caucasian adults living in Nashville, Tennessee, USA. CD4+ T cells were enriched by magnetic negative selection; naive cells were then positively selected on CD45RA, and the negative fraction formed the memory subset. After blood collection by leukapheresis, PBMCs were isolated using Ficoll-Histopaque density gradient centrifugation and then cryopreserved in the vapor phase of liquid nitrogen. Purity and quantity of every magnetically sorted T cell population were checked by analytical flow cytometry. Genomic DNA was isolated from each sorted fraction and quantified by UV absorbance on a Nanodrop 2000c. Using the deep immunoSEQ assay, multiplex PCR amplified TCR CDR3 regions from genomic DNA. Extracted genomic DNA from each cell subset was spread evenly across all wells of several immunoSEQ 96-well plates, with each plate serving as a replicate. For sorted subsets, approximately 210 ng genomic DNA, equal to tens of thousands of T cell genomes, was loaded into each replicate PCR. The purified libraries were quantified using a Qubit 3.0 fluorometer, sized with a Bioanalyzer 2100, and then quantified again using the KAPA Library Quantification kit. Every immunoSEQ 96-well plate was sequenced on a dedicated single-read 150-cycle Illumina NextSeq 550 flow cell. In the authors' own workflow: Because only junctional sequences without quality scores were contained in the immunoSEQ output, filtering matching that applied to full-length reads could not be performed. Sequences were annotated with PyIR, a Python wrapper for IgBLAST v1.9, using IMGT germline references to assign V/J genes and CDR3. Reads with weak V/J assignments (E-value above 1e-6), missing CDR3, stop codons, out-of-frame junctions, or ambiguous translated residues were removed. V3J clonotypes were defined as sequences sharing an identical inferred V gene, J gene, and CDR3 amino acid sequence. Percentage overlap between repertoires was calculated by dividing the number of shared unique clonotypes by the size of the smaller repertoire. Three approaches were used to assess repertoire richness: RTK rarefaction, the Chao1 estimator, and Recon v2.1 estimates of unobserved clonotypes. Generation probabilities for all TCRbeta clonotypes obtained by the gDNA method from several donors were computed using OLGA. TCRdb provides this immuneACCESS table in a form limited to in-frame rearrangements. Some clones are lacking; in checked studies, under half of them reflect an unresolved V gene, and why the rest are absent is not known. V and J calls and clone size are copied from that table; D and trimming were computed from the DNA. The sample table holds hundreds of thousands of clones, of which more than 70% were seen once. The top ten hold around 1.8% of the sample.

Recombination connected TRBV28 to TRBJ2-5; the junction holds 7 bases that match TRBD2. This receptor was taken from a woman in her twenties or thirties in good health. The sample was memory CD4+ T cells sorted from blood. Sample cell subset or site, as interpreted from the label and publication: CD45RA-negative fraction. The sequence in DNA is TGTGCCAGCACTGATGCGGGTACTAGCGCAGAGACCCAGTACTTC. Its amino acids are CASTDAGTSAETQYF.